These 16 T cell receptor beta chains share one sample of origin, sequenced in a study of cytomegalovirus exposure and HLA in healthy donors listed by TCRdb under 2017. The library relied on the immunoSEQ multiplex PCR assay. For the multiplex PCR, a mixture combining 60 forward primers for TCR Vbeta segments and 13 reverse primers for TCR Jbeta segments was used. Entries here come from immuneACCESS through TCRdb and include only in-frame sequences with V and J called. Some clones fail to appear in such tables; in the studies checked, an unresolved V gene covers under half of the shortfall, and the cause of the remainder is unknown. The sample data list around 100,000 clones, and 65% to 75% of these were observed just once. Around 1.9% of the sample lies in the top ten. Sample: PBMCs. These receptors were collected from a man between 25 and 39 years old in good health and CMV-seronegative.

The chain employs TRBV7-3 and TRBJ2-3; TRBD2 aligns across 8 bases. The CDR3 covers 15 residues. V gave up 0 bases and J gave up 6 bases; unmatched junction bases: 5. CDR1 is SGHTA, CDR2 FQGTGA, per germline. This CDR3 is CASSLTGLASDTQYF. As DNA, the CDR3 is TGTGCCAGCAGCTTAACCGGACTAGCAAGCGATACGCAGTATTTT.

The chain uses TRBV30 and TRBJ1-4; D might be TRBD1 (6 bases). V was clipped by 4 bases and J by 0 bases, with 12 bases between them. Germline assignment: CDR1 GTSNPN and CDR2 SVGIG (reference sequence). This CDR3 has 15 amino acids. DNA of the CDR3: TGTGCCTGGACTGCACAGGGTGCAACTAATGAAAAACTGTTTTTT. Its translation is CAWTAQGATNEKLFF.

This clone is categorized as large. The J gene is TRBJ1-2, the V gene TRBV5-1, with a possible D match to TRBD1 (6 bases). The CDR3 extends over 14 amino acids. V lost 2 bases and J 6 bases, leaving 14 bases between the germline ends. Germline CDR1 SGHRS, CDR2 YFSETQ. Written as DNA, the CDR3 is TGCGCCAGCAGCTTACAGGGTGGAATGGATGGCTACACCTTC. Encoded protein: CASSLQGGMDGYTF.

The rearrangement uses TRBV7-9 and TRBJ2-3; 9 bases match TRBD1. After removal of 0 bases from V and 6 bases from J, the junction contained 10 bases not matched to a gene. CDR1 is SEHNR, CDR2 FQNEAQ, per germline (reference sequence). The CDR3 loop spans 17 amino acids. CDR3 coding DNA: TGTGCCAGCAGCTTAGCGCCGGACAGGGGAGTCGGTGATACGCAGTATTTT. Translating gives CASSLAPDRGVGDTQYF.

This clone was observed a few times. The V call is TRBV30, the J call TRBJ1-2; no clear D gene. The CDR3 totals 13 residues. CDR1 is GTSNPN, CDR2 SVGIG, per germline (reference sequence). The V and J ends lost 7 bases and 4 bases respectively, with 16 bases between them. The DNA of the CDR3 is TGTGCCTCGCTGGGTCAGGCCCTCTATGGCTACACCTTC. This codes for CASLGQALYGYTF.

As for this clone: The junction departs from germline at one end; a sequencing error may be responsible. The chain employs TRBV2 and TRBJ1-1, with TRBD1 matching over 8 bases. Germline assignment: CDR1 SNHLY and CDR2 FYNNEI. The CDR3 extends over 12 amino acids. CDR3 loop: CAGRGRDTEAFF. DNA of the CDR3: TGTGCCGGCAGGGGGCGCGACACTGAAGCTTTCTTT.

This clone has a single count. As DNA, the CDR3 is TGTGCCAGCAGTTTCTCCGCGGAAAATAACTATGGCTACACCTTC. Translated, it gives CASSFSAENNYGYTF. The chain combines TRBV28 with TRBJ1-2; the D is unclear. Per the germline V gene, CDR1 is MDHEN and CDR2 is SYDVKM. Trimming left V 3 bases short and J 1 base short, with 12 bases between. CDR3 size: 15 residues.

The rearrangement uses TRBV20-1 and TRBJ1-5; possibly TRBD1 for D (6 bases). CDR1 DFQATT and CDR2 SNEGSKA come from the germline V gene (reference sequence). The CDR3 has 11 residues. V was cut by 2 bases and J by 11 bases, with 10 bases left in between. The CDR3 DNA reads TGCAGTGCTAGATCAGGGGCGGCCCAGCATTTT. The encoded protein is CSARSGAAQHF.

The gene calls are TRBV28 and TRBJ2-7; 7 nucleotides align to TRBD2. The CDR3 runs to 15 residues. With 6 bases clipped from V and 3 bases from J, the junction kept 11 bases outside the gene matches. Looked up from germline, CDR1 is MDHEN and CDR2 is SYDVKM. CDR3 protein: CASSPGGDYLYEQYF. DNA for the CDR3: TGTGCCAGCAGCCCTGGAGGGGACTACCTCTACGAGCAGTACTTC. The full variable domain, in which reference TRBV28 and TRBJ2-7 provide the parts outside the CDR3, is DVKVTQSSRYLVKRTGEKVFLECVQDMDHENMFWYRQDPGLGLRLIYFSYDVKMKEKGDIPEGYSVSREKKERFSLILESASTNQTSMYLCASSPGGDYLYEQYFGPGTRLTVT.

The rearrangement links TRBV9 to TRBJ2-1, with D uncertain. The CDR3 loop spans 15 amino acids. Trimming left V 1 base short and J 0 bases short, with 8 bases between. Germline V CDR1 and CDR2: SGDLS, YYNGEE. The DNA for the CDR3 is TGTGCCAGCAGCGTAAGCCTGAGCTCCTACAATGAGCAGTTCTTC. Translation gives CASSVSLSSYNEQFF.

This clone was counted only a few times. The chain carries TRBV4-1 and TRBJ1-3; D is perhaps TRBD1 (5 bases). Germline lookup yields CDR1 MGHRA and CDR2 YSYEKL. With 3 bases removed from V and 3 bases from J, the gap between germline ends came to 9 bases. CDR3 length equals 14 residues. Written as DNA, the CDR3 is TGCGCCAGCAGCCAGCCCGGGGGTGGAAACACCATATATTTT. As protein: CASSQPGGGNTIYF.

The chain uses TRBV29-1 and TRBJ2-1, with no clear D. The V end was cut by 3 bases, the J end by 4 bases, with 13 bases between. The CDR3 is 14 amino acids. Germline assignment: CDR1 SQVTM and CDR2 ANQGSEA. The CDR3 reads CSVDLGRTYNEQFF. DNA for the CDR3: TGCAGCGTTGATCTGGGCAGAACGTACAATGAGCAGTTCTTC.

This clone turned up a few times. This chain connects TRBV19 to TRBJ1-2; D remains ambiguous. Per the germline V gene, CDR1 is LNHDA and CDR2 is SQIVND (reference sequence). This CDR3 is built from 13 residues. V lost 1 base to trimming and J lost 3 bases, with 6 bases between them. CDR3 sequence: CASSIVPDYGYTF. In DNA, the CDR3 is TGTGCCAGTAGTATAGTTCCGGACTATGGCTACACCTTC.

Written as DNA, the CDR3 is TGTGCCAGCAGCTTAGATCGGGATTCCTACAATGAGCAGTTCTTC. It encodes CASSLDRDSYNEQFF. This rearrangement joins TRBV7-2 to TRBJ2-1; a possible D gene is TRBD2 (5 bases). V was shortened by 1 base and J by 1 base, with 8 bases between the two germline ends. Germline loops: CDR1 SGHTA, CDR2 FQGNSA. CDR3 size: 15 residues.

The rearrangement joins TRBV2 to TRBJ1-1; 8 bases are shared with TRBD1. The CDR3 has 15 amino acids. The V gene's germline CDR1 is SNHLY and CDR2 FYNNEI. Trimming cost V 6 bases and J 1 base; bases outside gene matches: 7. The CDR3 reads CASRPDREGNTEAFF. The CDR3 DNA reads TGTGCCAGCAGGCCGGACAGGGAGGGGAACACTGAAGCTTTCTTT.

The V gene is TRBV5-1, the J gene TRBJ2-3; D gene uncertain. V shed 2 bases and J shed 2 bases, with 6 bases lying between them. Looked up from germline, CDR1 is SGHRS and CDR2 is YFSETQ. This CDR3 contains 13 residues. In DNA, the CDR3 is TGCGCCAGCAGCTTTGACACCACAGATACGCAGTATTTT. The encoded protein is CASSFDTTDTQYF.